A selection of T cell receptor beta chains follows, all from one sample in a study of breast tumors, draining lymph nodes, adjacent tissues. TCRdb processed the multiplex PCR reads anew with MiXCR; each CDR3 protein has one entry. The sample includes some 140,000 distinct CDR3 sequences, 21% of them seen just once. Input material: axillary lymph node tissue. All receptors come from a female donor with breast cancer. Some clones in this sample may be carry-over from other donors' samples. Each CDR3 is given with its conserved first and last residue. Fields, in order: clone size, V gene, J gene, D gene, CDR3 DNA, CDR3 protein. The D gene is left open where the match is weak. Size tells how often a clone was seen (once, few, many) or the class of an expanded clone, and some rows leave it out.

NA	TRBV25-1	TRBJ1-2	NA	TGTGCCAGCAGTTTTTGGACAGAGACCTATGGCTACACCTTC	CASSFWTETYGYTF
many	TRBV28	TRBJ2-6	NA	TGTGCCAGCAGGCTCACTGGGGCCAACGTCCTGACTTTC	CASRLTGANVLTF
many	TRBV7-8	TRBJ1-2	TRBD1	TGTGCCAGCAGCCTCTCCTCGACAGGGGGAAGGAGTGGCTACACCTTC	CASSLSSTGGRSGYTF
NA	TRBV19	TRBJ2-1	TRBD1	TGTGCCAGTAGTCCGGGACAGGGGGTAGGCAGGCAGTTCTTC	CASSPGQGVGRQFF
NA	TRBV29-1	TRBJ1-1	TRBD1	TGCAGCGTTGAAGACCCAACCTGGACAGGGGGCACTGAAGCTTTCTTT	CSVEDPTWTGGTEAFF
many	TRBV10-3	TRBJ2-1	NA	TGTGCCACCTCTCTCGTCCGCACCTACAATGAGCAGTTCTTC	CATSLVRTYNEQFF
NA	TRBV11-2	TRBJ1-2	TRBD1	TGTGCCAGCAGCTTAACGGGACAGGAACATGGCTACACCTTC	CASSLTGQEHGYTF
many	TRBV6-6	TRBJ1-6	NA	TGTGCCAGCAGTTACCGGGACTCTCCTCACTTT	CASSYRDSPHF
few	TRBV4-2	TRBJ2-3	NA	TGTGCCAGCAGCCAAGAAGGGATTAAGGGACGCGCAGATACGCAGTATTTT	CASSQEGIKGRADTQYF
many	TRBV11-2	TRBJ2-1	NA	TGTGCCAGCAGCTACCTAGCGCCCTCCTACAATGAGCAGTTCTTC	CASSYLAPSYNEQFF
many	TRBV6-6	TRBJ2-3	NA	TGTGCCAGCAGCCGAGGAGGATACACAGATACGCAGTATTTT	CASSRGGYTDTQYF
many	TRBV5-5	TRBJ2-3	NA	TGTGCCAGCAGCTTCACTAGGTGGGGGAGCACAGATACGCAGTATTTT	CASSFTRWGSTDTQYF
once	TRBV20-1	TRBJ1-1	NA	TGCAGTGCTAGACGTAGAAGGAACACTGAAGCTTTCTTT	CSARRRRNTEAFF
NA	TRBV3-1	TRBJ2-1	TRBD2	TGTGCCAGCAGCGCCGGGGGGGGCTCCTACAATGAGCAGTTCTTC	CASSAGGGSYNEQFF
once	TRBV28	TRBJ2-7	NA	TGTGTCAGCAGTCGTATCTACGAGCAGTACTTC	CVSSRIYEQYF
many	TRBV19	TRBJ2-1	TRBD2	TGTGCCAGTAGTATGTCAGTGGGAGGGCCGGGTGAGCAGTTCTTC	CASSMSVGGPGEQFF
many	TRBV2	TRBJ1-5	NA	TGTGCCAGCAGTGAACCTGGGTCGGGCAATCAGCCCCAGCATTTT	CASSEPGSGNQPQHF
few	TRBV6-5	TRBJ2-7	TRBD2	TGTGCCAGCAGTCCTAGCGGGGGGCTCCTCTTTGAGCAGTACTTC	CASSPSGGLLFEQYF
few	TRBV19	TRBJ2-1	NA	TGTGCCAGTAGTAAAGCGTATCAGGGGACCTACAATGAGCAGTTCTTC	CASSKAYQGTYNEQFF
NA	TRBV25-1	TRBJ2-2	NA	TGTGCCAGCAGTGAGAGAGGGTCGAACACCGGGGAGCTGCTTTTT	CASSERGSNTGELLF
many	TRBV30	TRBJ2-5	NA	TGTGCCTGGAGTGTACGGTTGGAAGAGACCCAGTACTTC	CAWSVRLEETQYF
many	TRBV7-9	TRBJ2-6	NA	TGTGCCAGCAGCATAACAGACGCCGTCCGCGACGGGGCCAACGTCCTGACTTTC	CASSITDAVRDGANVLTF
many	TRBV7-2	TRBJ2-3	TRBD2	TGTGCCAGCAGCTCGATAAGACTAGCGGAGAGCACAGATACGCAGTATTTT	CASSSIRLAESTDTQYF
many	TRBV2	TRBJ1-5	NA	TGTGCCAGCAGTGTTGGGCAGAACAATCAGCCCCAGCATTTT	CASSVGQNNQPQHF